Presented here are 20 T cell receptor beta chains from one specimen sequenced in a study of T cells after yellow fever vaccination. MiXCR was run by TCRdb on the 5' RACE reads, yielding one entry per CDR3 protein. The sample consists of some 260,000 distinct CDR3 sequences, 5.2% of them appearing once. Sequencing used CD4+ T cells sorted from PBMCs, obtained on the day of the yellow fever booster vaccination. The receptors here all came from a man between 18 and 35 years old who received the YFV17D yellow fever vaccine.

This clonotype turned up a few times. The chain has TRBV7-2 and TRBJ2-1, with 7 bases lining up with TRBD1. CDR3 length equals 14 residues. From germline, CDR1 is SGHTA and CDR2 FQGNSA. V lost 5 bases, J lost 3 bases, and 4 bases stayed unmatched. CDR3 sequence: CASSRGTVYNEQFF. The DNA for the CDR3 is TGTGCCAGCAGCCGAGGGACAGTCTACAATGAGCAGTTCTTC.

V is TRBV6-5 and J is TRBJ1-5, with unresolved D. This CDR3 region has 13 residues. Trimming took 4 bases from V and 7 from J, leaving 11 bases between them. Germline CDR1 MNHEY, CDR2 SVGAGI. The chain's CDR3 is CASSLRDHQPQHF. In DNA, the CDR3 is TGTGCCAGCAGTTTGAGGGATCACCAGCCCCAGCATTTT.

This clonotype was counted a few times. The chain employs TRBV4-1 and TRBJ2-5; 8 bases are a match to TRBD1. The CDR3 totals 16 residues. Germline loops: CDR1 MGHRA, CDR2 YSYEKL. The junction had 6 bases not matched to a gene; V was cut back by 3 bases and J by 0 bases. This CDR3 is CASSHDRDRYQETQYF. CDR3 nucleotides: TGCGCCAGCAGCCACGACCGGGACAGGTACCAAGAGACCCAGTACTTC.

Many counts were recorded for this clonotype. The CDR3 sequence is CASSSGPGTSHTEAFF. DNA for the CDR3: TGCGCCAGCAGCTCCGGACCCGGGACCTCCCACACTGAAGCTTTCTTT. V and J are TRBV5-1 and TRBJ1-1, with D tentatively TRBD1 (5 bases). The length of the CDR3 is 16 residues. CDR1 is SGHRS and CDR2 is YFSETQ in the germline V gene. V lost 3 bases, J lost 3 bases, and 18 bases lay in between.

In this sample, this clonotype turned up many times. Written as DNA, the CDR3 is TGCGCCAGCAGCCCCAGCGGGGGGGTTTACAATGAGCAGTTCTTC. It encodes CASSPSGGVYNEQFF. This chain uses TRBV4-1 with TRBJ2-1, with 10 nucleotides matching TRBD2. Germline CDR1 MGHRA, CDR2 YSYEKL. CDR3 length: 15 amino acids. With V trimmed by 4 bases and J by 4 bases, 4 bases remained unmatched.

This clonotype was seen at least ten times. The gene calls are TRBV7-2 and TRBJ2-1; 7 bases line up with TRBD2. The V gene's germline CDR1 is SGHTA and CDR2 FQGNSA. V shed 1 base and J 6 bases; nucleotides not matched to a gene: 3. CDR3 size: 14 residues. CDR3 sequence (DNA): TGTGCCAGCAGCTTAGGGGGGACTACCAATGAGCAGTTCTTC. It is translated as CASSLGGTTNEQFF.

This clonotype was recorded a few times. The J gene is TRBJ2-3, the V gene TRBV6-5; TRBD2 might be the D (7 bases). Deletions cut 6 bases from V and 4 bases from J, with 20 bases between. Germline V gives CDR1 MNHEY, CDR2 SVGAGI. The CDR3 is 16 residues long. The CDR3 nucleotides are TGTGCCAGCAGCCTCTTGGGGGCGGGGGCCTCAGATACGCAGTATTTT. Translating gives CASSLLGAGASDTQYF.

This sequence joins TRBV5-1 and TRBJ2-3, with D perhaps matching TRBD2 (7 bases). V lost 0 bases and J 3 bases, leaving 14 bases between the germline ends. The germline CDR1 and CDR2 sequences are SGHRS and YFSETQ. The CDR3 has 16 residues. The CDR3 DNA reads TGCGCCAGCAGCTTGGCCAGGGGAGGGAGGACAGATACGCAGTATTTT. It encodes CASSLARGGRTDTQYF.

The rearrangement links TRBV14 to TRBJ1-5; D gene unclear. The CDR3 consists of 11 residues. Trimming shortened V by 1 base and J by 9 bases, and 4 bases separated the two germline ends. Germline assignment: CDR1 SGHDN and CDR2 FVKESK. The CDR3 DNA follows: TGTGCCAGCAGCCAAGGACGGCCCCAGCATTTT. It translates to CASSQGRPQHF. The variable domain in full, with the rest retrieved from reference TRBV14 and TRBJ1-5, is EAGVTQFPSHSVIEKGQTVTLRCDPISGHDNLYWYRRVMGKEIKFLLHFVKESKQDESGMPNNRFLAERTGGTYSTLKVQPAELEDSGVYFCASSQGRPQHFGDGTRLSIL.

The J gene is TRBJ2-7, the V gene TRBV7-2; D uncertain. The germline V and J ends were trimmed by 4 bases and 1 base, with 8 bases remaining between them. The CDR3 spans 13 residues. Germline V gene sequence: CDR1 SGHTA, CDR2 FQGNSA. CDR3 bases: TGTGCCAGCAGCTCCGGCTTTTCCTACGAGCAGTACTTC. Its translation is CASSSGFSYEQYF.

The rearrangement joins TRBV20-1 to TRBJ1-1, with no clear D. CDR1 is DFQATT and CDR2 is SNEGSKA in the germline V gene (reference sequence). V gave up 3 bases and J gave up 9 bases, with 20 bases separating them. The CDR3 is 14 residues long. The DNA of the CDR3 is TGCAGTGCTAGTAGTTCGACGGGTTATCAACAAGCTTTCTTT. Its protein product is CSASSSTGYQQAFF.

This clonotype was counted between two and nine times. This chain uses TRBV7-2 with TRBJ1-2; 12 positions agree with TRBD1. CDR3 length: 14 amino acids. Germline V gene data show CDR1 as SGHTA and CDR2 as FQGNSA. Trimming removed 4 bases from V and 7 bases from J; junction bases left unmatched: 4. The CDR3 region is CASSSRDRGLGYTF. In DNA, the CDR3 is TGTGCCAGCAGCTCCCGGGACAGGGGGCTTGGCTACACCTTC.

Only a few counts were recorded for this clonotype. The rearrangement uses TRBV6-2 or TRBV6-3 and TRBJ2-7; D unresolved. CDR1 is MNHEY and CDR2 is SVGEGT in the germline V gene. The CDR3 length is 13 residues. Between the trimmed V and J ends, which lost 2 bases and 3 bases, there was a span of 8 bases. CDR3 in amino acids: CASSYVKGYEQYF. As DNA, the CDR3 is TGTGCCAGCAGTTACGTTAAGGGCTACGAGCAGTACTTC.

The CDR3 nucleotides read TGTGCCAGTAGGAGGGGACTAGCGGGTTTCAATGAGCAGTTCTTC. Translation gives CASRRGLAGFNEQFF. This chain connects TRBV19 to TRBJ2-1; TRBD2 matches at 12 bases. With V trimmed by 6 bases and J by 6 bases, 6 bases remained unmatched. The V gene's germline CDR1 is LNHDA and CDR2 SQIVND (reference sequence). The CDR3 runs 15 residues.

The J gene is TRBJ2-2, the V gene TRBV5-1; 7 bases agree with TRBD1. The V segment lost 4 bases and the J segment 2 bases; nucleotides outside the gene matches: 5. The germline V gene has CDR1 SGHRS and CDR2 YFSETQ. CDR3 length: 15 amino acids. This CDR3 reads CASSAGTANTGELFF. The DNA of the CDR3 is TGCGCCAGCAGCGCCGGGACAGCTAACACCGGGGAGCTGTTTTTT.

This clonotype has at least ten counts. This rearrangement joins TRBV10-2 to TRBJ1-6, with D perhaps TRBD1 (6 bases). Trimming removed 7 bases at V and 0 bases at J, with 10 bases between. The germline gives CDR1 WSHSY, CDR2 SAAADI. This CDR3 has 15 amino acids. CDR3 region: CASTPDSSYNSPLHF. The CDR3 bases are TGCGCCAGCACCCCGGACAGCTCCTATAATTCACCCCTCCACTTT.

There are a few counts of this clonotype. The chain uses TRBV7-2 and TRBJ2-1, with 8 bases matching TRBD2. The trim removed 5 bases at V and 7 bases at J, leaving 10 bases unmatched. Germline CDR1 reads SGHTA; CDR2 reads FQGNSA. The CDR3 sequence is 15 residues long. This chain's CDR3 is CASSLKRLALNEQFF. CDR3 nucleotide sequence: TGTGCCAGCAGCCTAAAGAGACTAGCGCTTAATGAGCAGTTCTTC.

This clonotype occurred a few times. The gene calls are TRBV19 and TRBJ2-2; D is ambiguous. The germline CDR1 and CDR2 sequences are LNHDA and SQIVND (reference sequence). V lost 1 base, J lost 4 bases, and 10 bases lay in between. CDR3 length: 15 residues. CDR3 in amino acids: CASSIGGLVTGELFF. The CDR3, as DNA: TGTGCCAGTAGTATAGGAGGTTTGGTCACCGGGGAGCTGTTTTTT.

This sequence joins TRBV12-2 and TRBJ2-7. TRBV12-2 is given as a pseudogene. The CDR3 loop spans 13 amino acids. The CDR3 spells CASRQLGVYEQYF. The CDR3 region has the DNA TGTGCAAGTCGCCAACTTGGAGTCTACGAGCAGTACTTC.

CDR3 loop: CASSRTGLNQPQHF. The CDR3 DNA sequence: TGTGCCAGCAGTCGTACAGGGCTCAATCAGCCCCAGCATTTT. V usage is TRBV6-5 and J usage is TRBJ1-5; possibly TRBD1 for D (6 bases). The V end lost 5 bases, the J end lost 3 bases, and 11 bases lay between the germline ends. The CDR3 runs 14 residues. In germline, CDR1 is MNHEY, CDR2 SVGAGI.